The T cell receptor (beta chain) under discussion was sequenced for a study of cytomegalovirus exposure and HLA in healthy donors. Study-level points and caveats: V- and J-gene trimming of TCR beta was linked (in a later analysis) to a missense DCLRE1C variant.

Every donor was a healthy person donating bone marrow. This clone occurred a few times. Its antigen is as yet unknown. Germline CDR1 PRHDT, CDR2 FYEKMQ (reference sequence). The CDR3 extends over 13 amino acids. The V segment lost 5 bases and the J segment 6 bases; nucleotides outside the gene matches: 5. The PCR was carried out with 60 Vbeta primers and 13 Jbeta primers. Only in-frame clones appear in the TCRdb table, and some are missing; sequencing was by immunoSEQ multiplex PCR. Of 150,000 to 200,000 clones in the sample, approximately 81% are singletons; the top ten hold roughly 2%. The chain uses TRBV13 and TRBJ2-3; 7 bases agree with TRBD2. The sample consisted of PBMCs. The TCR comes from a young woman in good health and CMV-seropositive. In DNA form, the CDR3 reads TGTGCCAGCAGCCACGGGGGGTCCGATACGCAGTATTTT. Residues: CASSHGGSDTQYF.